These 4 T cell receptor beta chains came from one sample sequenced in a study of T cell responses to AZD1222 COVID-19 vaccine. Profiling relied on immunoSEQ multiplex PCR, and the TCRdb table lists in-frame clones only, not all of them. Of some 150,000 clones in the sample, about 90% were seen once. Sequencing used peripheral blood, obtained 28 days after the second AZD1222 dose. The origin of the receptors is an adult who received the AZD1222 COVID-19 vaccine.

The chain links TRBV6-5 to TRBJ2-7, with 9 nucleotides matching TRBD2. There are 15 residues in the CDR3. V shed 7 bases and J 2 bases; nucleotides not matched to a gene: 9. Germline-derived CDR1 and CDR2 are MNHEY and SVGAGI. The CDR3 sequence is CASTRASGKAYEQYF. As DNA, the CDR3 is TGTGCCAGCACCCGAGCTAGCGGGAAGGCCTACGAGCAGTACTTC.

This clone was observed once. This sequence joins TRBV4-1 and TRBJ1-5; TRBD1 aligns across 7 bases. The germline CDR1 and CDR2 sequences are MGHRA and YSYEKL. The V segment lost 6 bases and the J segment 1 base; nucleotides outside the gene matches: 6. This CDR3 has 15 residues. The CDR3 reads CASSLQGISNQPQHF. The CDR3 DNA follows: TGCGCCAGCAGTCTACAGGGGATCAGCAATCAGCCCCAGCATTTT.

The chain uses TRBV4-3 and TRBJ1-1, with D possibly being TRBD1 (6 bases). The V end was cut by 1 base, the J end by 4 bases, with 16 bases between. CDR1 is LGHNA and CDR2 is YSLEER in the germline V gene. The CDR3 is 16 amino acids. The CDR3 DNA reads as TGCGCCAGCAGCCAAGGAGGGCACATACAGGGCACTGAAGCTTTCTTT. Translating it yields CASSQGGHIQGTEAFF.

The CDR3 loop is CASSLRGGGVNNEQFF. DNA of the CDR3: TGTGCCAGCAGCCTCCGGGGGGGCGGAGTGAACAATGAGCAGTTCTTC. The chain has TRBV7-8 and TRBJ2-1; 8 bases are a match to TRBD2. The CDR3 contains 16 residues. From germline, CDR1 is SGHVS and CDR2 FQNEAQ. The V and J ends lost 5 bases and 5 bases, in that order; junction bases with no gene match: 11.